This TCR beta chain was identified in a study of cytomegalovirus exposure and HLA in healthy donors. Losses at the gene ends were 1 base for V and 5 bases for J; bases not matched to a gene: 6. The CDR3 sequence is 14 residues long. Germline values: CDR1 SGHRS, CDR2 YFSETQ. The PCR used 60 Vbeta and 13 Jbeta primers. Here immunoSEQ multiplex PCR was the method, and the copy in TCRdb shows in-frame clones only, minus some. The repertoire holds about 150,000 clones, with about three quarters as singletons. The TCR originated in a man aged 40-49 years in good health and CMV-seropositive. The J gene is TRBJ2-7, the V gene TRBV5-1; 7 positions match TRBD2. Sequenced: PBMCs. The CDR3 region is CASSLYSLADEQYF. CDR3 nucleotide sequence: TGCGCCAGCAGCTTGTATTCCCTAGCGGACGAGCAGTACTTC.